Following are 7 T cell receptor beta chains from one sample sequenced in a study of blood T cells in healthy people across ages. It was with a sample-barcoded 5' primer and a J-beta primer mix that a second PCR of roughly 7 to 11 cycles was run. In TCRdb, the 5' RACE reads were re-called with MiXCR into one record per CDR3 protein. The sample lists about 510,000 distinct CDR3 sequences; 27% were seen once. These data are also associated with another study on T cells of mothers and their children.

The material sequenced was blood. These receptors were collected from a boy aged 2 to 10 in good health.

This clonotype was found a few times. The rearrangement joins TRBV12-5 to TRBJ2-1; 8 bases map to TRBD1. CDR3 length equals 14 residues. Germline V lookup: CDR1 LGHNT, CDR2 FRNRAP. V lost 6 bases to trimming and J lost 1 base; unmatched junction nucleotides: 2. This chain's CDR3 is CASGGQASYNEQFF. The DNA for the CDR3 is TGTGCTAGTGGGGGACAGGCTTCCTACAATGAGCAGTTCTTC.

Details on this clonotype: A much larger clonotype is one base distant, so this may be a read error. V gene TRBV9 combines with J gene TRBJ2-5; a possible D gene is TRBD2 (6 bases). Germline V gives CDR1 SGDLS, CDR2 YYNGEE. This CDR3 is built from 14 residues. CDR3 bases: TGTGCCAGCAGCGTAGCGGCGGGGCAAGGGACCCAGTACTTC. Translation: CASSVAAGQGTQYF.

The chain joins TRBV4-1 to TRBJ2-1; TRBD2 matches at 8 bases. Germline V gene data show CDR1 as MGHRA and CDR2 as YSYEKL. The CDR3 is 16 residues long. V lost 3 bases to trimming and J lost 5 bases; unmatched junction nucleotides: 9. The CDR3 bases are TGCGCCAGCAGCCATATCACTAGCGGAAGACACAATGAGCAGTTCTTC. This encodes CASSHITSGRHNEQFF.

The genes are TRBV2 and TRBJ2-4; tentatively, D is TRBD2 (5 bases). The length of the CDR3 is 12 residues. Trimming left V 7 bases short and J 3 bases short, with 7 bases between. CDR1 SNHLY and CDR2 FYNNEI come from the germline V gene. The CDR3 sequence is CASTGIKNIQYF. CDR3 nucleotide sequence: TGTGCCAGCACGGGAATCAAAAACATTCAGTACTTC.

This clonotype was observed many times. V is TRBV7-2 and J is TRBJ2-7; D remains unclear. V lost 5 bases and J lost 3, with 8 bases in between. Germline-derived CDR1 and CDR2 are SGHTA and FQGNSA. The CDR3 is made up of 12 amino acids. CDR3: CASSLSHYEQYF. As DNA, the CDR3 is TGTGCCAGCAGCCTTAGCCACTACGAGCAGTACTTC.

This clonotype has just a few counts. The CDR3: CSVEAGGEETQYF. The CDR3 DNA reads TGCAGCGTTGAGGCGGGGGGCGAAGAGACCCAGTACTTC. This chain uses TRBV29-1 with TRBJ2-5, with 8 nucleotides matching TRBD2. There are 13 residues in the CDR3. The germline gives CDR1 SQVTM, CDR2 ANQGSEA. V shed 3 bases and J 3 bases; nucleotides not matched to a gene: 3. The whole variable domain, filled in from reference TRBV29-1 and TRBJ2-5, reads SAVISQKPSRDICQRGTSLTIQCQVDSQVTMMFWYRQQPGQSLTLIATANQGSEATYESGFVIDKFPISRPNLTFSTLTVSNMSPEDSSIYLCSVEAGGEETQYFGPGTRLLVL.

The table lists this clonotype with a few counts. The chain combines TRBV7-2 with TRBJ1-4; maybe TRBD1 (5 bases). Germline CDR1 reads SGHTA; CDR2 reads FQGNSA. The CDR3 runs 17 residues. The V and J ends lost 5 bases and 2 bases respectively, with 18 bases between them. In DNA form, the CDR3 reads TGTGCCAGCAGCCTTCGCCCCTCGACAGCTACTAATGAAAAACTGTTTTTT. Translating it yields CASSLRPSTATNEKLFF.